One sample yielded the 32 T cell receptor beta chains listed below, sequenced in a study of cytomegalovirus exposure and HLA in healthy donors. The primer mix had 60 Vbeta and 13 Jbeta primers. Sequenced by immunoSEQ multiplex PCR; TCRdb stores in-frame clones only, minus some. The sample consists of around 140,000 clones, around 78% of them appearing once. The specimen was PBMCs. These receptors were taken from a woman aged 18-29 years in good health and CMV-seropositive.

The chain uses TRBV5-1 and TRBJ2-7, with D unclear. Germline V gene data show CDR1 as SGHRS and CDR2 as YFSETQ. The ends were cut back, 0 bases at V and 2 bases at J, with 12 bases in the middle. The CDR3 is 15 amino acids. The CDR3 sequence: CASSLGAVGAYEQYF. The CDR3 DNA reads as TGCGCCAGCAGCTTGGGTGCTGTCGGTGCCTACGAGCAGTACTTC. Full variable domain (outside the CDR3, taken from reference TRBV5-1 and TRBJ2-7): KAGVTQTPRYLIKTRGQQVTLSCSPISGHRSVSWYQQTPGQGLQFLFEYFSETQRNKGNFPGRFSGRQFSNSRSEMNVSTLELGDSALYLCASSLGAVGAYEQYFGPGTRLTVT.

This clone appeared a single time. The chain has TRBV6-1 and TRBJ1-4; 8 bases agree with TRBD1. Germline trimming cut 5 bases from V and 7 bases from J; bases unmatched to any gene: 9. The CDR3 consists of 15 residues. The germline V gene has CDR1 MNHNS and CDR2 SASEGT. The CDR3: CASSTGQGNFEKLFF. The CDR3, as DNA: TGTGCCAGCAGTACTGGACAGGGTAATTTTGAAAAACTGTTTTTT.

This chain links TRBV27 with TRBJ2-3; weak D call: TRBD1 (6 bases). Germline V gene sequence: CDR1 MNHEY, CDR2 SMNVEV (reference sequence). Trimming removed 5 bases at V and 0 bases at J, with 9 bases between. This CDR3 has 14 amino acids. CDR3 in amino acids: CASSQDRSTDTQYF. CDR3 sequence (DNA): TGTGCCAGCAGTCAGGACAGAAGCACAGATACGCAGTATTTT.

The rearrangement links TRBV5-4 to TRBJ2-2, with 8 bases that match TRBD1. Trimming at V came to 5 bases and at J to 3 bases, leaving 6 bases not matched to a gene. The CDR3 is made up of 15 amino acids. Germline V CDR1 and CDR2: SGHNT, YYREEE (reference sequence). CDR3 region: CASSDPRGHTGELFF. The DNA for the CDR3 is TGTGCCAGCAGTGACCCCAGGGGGCACACCGGGGAGCTGTTTTTT.

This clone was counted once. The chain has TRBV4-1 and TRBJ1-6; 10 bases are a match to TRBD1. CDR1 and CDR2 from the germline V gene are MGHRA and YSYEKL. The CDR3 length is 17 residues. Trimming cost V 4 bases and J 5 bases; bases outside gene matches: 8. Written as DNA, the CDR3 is TGCGCCAGCAGCCTAGTCCGGGGACAGGGGAATAATTCACCCCTCCACTTT. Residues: CASSLVRGQGNNSPLHF.

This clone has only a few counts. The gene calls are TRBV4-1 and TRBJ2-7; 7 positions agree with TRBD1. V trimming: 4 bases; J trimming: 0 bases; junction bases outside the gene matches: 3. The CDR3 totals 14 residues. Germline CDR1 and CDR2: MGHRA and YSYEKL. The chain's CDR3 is CASSPGQASYEQYF. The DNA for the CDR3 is TGCGCCAGCAGCCCTGGACAGGCCTCCTACGAGCAGTACTTC.

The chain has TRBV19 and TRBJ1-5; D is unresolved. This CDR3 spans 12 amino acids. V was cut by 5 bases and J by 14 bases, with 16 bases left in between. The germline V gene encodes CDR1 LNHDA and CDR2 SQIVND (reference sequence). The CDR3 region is CASSDTASREHF. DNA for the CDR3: TGTGCCAGTAGTGACACAGCCTCTCGAGAGCATTTT.

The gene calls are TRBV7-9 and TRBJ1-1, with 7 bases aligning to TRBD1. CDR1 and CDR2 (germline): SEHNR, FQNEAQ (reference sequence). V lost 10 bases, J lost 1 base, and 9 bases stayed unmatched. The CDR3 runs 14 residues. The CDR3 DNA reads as TGTGCCATCAGAGGGGGCGCGCGGAACACTGAAGCTTTCTTT. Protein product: CAIRGGARNTEAFF.

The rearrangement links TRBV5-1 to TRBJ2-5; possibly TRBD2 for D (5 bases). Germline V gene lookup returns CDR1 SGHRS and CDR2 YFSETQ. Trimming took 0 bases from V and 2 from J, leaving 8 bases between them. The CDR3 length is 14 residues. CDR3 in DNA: TGCGCCAGCAGCTTGGTTCCGGGGCAAGAGACCCAGTACTTC. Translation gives CASSLVPGQETQYF.

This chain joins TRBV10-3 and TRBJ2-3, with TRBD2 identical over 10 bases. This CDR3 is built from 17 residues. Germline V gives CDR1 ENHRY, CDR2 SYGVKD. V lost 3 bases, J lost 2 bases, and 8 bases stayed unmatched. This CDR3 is CAISDVNSGGNTDTQYF. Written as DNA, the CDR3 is TGTGCCATCAGTGATGTAAATAGCGGGGGGAACACAGATACGCAGTATTTT.

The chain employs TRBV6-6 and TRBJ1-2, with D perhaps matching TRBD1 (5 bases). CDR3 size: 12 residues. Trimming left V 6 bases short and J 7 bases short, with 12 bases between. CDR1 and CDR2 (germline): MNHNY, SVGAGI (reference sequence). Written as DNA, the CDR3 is TGTGCCAGCAGCCTCAGGGTATCTGGCTACACCTTC. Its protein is CASSLRVSGYTF.

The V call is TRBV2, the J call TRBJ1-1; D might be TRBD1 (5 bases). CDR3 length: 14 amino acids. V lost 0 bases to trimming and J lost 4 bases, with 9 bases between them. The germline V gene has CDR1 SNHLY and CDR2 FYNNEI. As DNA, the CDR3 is TGTGCCAGCAGTGAAGCCAACGGGGGCACTGAAGCTTTCTTT. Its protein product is CASSEANGGTEAFF.

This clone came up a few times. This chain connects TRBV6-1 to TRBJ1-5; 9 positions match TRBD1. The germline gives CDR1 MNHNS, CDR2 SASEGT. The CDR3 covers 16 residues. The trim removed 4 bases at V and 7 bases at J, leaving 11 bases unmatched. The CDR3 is CASSGITTGGGQPQHF. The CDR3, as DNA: TGTGCCAGCAGTGGAATCACCACAGGGGGCGGCCAGCCCCAGCATTTT.

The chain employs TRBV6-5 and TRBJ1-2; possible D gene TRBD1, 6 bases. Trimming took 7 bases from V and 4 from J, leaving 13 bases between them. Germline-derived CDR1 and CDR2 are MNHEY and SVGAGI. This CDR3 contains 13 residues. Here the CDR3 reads CASKAGASYGYTF. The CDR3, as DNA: TGTGCCAGCAAAGCAGGGGCCAGCTATGGCTACACCTTC.

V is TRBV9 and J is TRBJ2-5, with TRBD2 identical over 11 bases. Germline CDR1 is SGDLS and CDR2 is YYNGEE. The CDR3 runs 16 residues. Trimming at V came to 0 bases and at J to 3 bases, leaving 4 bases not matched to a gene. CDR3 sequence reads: CASSVDGTSGKETQYF. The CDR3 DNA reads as TGTGCCAGCAGCGTAGATGGGACTAGCGGAAAAGAGACCCAGTACTTC.

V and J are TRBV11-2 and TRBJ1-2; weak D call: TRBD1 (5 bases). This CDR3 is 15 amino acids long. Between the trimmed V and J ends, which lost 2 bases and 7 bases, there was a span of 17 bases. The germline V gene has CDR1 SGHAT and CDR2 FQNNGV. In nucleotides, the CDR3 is TGTGCCAGCAGCTTATTCGGTACCCAGGGAGGTGGCTACACCTTC. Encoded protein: CASSLFGTQGGGYTF.

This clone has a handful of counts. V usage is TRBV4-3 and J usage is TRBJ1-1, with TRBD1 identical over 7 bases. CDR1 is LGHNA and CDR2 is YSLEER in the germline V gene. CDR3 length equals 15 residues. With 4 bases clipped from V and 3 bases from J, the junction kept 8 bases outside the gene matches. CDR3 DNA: TGCGCCAGCAGCCCCACAGGGGTATCAGACACTGAAGCTTTCTTT. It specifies CASSPTGVSDTEAFF.

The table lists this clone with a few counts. The CDR3 bases are TGTGCCTGGAGTGGACAGGCGACTAATGAAAAACTGTTTTTT. This encodes CAWSGQATNEKLFF. This chain connects TRBV30 to TRBJ1-4; a weak D match, TRBD1 (6 bases). CDR1 is GTSNPN, CDR2 SVGIG, per germline (reference sequence). The CDR3 is made up of 14 amino acids. V lost 1 base to trimming and J lost 2 bases, with 8 bases between them.

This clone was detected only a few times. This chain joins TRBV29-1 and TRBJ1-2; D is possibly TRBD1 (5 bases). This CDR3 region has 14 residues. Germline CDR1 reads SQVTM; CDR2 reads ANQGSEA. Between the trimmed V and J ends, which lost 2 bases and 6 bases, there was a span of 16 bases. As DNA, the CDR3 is TGCAGCGTTGAACCGGGCGGGGCCAGGGATGGCTACACCTTC. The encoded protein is CSVEPGGARDGYTF.

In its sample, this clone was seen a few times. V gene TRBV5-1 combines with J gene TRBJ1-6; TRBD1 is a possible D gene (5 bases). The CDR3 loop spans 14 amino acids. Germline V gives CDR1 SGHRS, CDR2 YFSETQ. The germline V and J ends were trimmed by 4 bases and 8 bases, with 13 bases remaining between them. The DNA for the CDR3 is TGCGCCAGCAGCAATGGGGGGTTTGATTCACCCCTCCACTTT. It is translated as CASSNGGFDSPLHF.

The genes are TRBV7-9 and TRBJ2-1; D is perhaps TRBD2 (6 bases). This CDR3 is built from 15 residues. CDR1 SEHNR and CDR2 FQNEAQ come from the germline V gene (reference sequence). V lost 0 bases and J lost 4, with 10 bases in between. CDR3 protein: CASSLARGLYNEQFF. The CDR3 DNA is TGTGCCAGCAGCTTAGCGCGCGGACTATACAATGAGCAGTTCTTC.

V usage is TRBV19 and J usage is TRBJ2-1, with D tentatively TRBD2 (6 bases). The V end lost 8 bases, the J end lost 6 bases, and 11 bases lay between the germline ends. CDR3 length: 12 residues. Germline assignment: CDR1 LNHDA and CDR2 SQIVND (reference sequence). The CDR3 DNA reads TGTGCCAGTGTTGGAGGGTGCAATGAGCAGTTCTTC. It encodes CASVGGCNEQFF. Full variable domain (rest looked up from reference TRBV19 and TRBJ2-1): DGGITQSPKYLFRKEGQNVTLSCEQNLNHDAMYWYRQDPGQGLRLIYYSQIVNDFQKGDIAEGYSVSREKKESFPLTVTSAQKNPTAFYLCASVGGCNEQFFGPGTRLTVL.

CDR3 sequence (DNA): TGTGCCAGCAGTTTAGGGGGACAGGGGGTTCCGTACGAGCAGTACTTC. Residues: CASSLGGQGVPYEQYF. V is TRBV27 and J is TRBJ2-7; 11 bases are a match to TRBD1. This CDR3 has 16 residues. Trimming cost V 2 bases and J 4 bases; bases outside gene matches: 7. CDR1 is MNHEY, CDR2 SMNVEV, per germline (reference sequence).

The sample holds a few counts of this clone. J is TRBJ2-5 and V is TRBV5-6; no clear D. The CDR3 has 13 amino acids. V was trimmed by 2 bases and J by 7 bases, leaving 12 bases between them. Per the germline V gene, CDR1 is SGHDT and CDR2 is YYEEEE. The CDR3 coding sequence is TGTGCCAGCAGCTTACCCAGTGGAGCGACCCAGTACTTC. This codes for CASSLPSGATQYF.

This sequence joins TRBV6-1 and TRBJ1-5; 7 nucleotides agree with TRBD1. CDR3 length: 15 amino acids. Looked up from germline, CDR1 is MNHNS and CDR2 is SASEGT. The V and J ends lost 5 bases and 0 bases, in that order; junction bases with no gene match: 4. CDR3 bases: TGTGCCAGCAGTCGACAGGGAGATAGCAATCAGCCCCAGCATTTT. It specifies CASSRQGDSNQPQHF.

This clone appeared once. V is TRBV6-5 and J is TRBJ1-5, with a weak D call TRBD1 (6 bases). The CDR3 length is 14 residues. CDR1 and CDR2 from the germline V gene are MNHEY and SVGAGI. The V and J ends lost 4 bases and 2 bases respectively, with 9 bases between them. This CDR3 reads CASSLGGGNQPQHF. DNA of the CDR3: TGTGCCAGCAGTTTAGGGGGAGGCAATCAGCCCCAGCATTTT.

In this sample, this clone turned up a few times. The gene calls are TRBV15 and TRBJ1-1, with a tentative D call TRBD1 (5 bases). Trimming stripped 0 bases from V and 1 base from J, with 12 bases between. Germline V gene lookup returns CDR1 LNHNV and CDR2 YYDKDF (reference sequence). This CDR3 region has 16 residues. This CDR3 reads CATSRENAGPNTEAFF. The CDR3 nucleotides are TGTGCCACCAGCAGAGAGAACGCAGGGCCGAACACTGAAGCTTTCTTT.

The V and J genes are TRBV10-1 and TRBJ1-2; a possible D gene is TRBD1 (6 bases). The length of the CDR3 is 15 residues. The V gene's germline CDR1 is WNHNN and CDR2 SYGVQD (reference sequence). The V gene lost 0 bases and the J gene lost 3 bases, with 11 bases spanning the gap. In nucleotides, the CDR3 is TGCGCCAGCAGTGAGTCGCCAGGGGCTTACTATGGCTACACCTTC. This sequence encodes CASSESPGAYYGYTF.

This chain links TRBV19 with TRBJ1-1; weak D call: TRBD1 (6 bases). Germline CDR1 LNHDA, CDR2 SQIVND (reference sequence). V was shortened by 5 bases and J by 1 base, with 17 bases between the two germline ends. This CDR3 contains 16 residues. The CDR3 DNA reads TGTGCCAGTAGTGCGCTAGGGACACCAAAGAACACTGAAGCTTTCTTT. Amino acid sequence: CASSALGTPKNTEAFF.

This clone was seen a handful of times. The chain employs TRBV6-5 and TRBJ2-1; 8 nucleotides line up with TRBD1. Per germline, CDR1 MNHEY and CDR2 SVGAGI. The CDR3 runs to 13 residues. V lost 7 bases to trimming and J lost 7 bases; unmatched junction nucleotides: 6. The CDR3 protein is CASTPTGVNEQFF. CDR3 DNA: TGTGCCAGCACCCCGACAGGGGTGAATGAGCAGTTCTTC.

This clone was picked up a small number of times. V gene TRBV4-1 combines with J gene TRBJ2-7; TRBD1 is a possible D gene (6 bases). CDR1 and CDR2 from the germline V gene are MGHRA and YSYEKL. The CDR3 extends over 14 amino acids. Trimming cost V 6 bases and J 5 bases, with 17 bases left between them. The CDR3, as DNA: TGCGCCAGCAGTCGGTACAGGGAGTTGGACGAGCAGTACTTC. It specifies CASSRYRELDEQYF.

DNA for the CDR3: TGTGCCATCAGTGAGTCGTTAGGGAGAAATGAAAAACTGTTTTTT. It codes for CAISESLGRNEKLFF. The V call is TRBV10-3, the J call TRBJ1-4; the D is unclear. V lost 0 bases to trimming and J lost 5 bases, with 10 bases between them. The CDR3 length is 15 residues. Germline V gene lookup returns CDR1 ENHRY and CDR2 SYGVKD.